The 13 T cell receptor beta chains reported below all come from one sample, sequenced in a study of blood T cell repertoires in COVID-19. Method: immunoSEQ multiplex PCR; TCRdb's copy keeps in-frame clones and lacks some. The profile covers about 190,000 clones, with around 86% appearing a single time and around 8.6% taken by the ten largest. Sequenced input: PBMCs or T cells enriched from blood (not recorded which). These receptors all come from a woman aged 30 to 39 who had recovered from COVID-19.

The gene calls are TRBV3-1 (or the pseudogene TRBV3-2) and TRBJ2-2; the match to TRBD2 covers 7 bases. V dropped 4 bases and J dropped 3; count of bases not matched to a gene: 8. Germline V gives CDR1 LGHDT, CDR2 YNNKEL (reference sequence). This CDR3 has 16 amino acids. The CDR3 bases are TGTGCCAGCAGCCGGGTATGGCTAGCGGACACCGGGGAGCTGTTTTTT. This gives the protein CASSRVWLADTGELFF.

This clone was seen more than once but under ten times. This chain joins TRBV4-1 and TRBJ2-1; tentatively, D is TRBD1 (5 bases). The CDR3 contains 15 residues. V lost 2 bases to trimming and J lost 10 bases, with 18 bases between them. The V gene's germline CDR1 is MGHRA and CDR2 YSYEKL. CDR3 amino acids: CASSQQGSRELEQFF. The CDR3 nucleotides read TGCGCCAGCAGCCAACAGGGCTCCAGGGAACTAGAGCAGTTCTTC.

The CDR3 loop is CASSVRDSSTDTQYF. The CDR3 coding sequence is TGTGCCAGCAGCGTTCGGGACAGTAGCACAGATACGCAGTATTTT. This chain links TRBV9 with TRBJ2-3; 7 bases map to TRBD1. The CDR3 runs 15 residues. V was clipped by 2 bases and J by 0 bases; unmatched bases: 3. Germline CDR1 and CDR2: SGDLS and YYNGEE.

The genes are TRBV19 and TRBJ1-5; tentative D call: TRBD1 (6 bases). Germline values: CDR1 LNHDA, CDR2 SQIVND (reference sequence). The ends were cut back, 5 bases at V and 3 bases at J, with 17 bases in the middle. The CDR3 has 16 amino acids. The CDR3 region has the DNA TGTGCCAGTAGTTCACGCCTAGGACAGTTCAATCAGCCCCAGCATTTT. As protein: CASSSRLGQFNQPQHF. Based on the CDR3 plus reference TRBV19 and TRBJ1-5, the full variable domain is DGGITQSPKYLFRKEGQNVTLSCEQNLNHDAMYWYRQDPGQGLRLIYYSQIVNDFQKGDIAEGYSVSREKKESFPLTVTSAQKNPTAFYLCASSSRLGQFNQPQHFGDGTRLSIL.

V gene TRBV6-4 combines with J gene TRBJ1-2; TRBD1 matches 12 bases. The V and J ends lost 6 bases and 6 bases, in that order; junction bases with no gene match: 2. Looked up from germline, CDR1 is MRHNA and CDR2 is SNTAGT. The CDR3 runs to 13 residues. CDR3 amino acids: CASRGQGADGYTF. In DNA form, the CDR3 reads TGTGCCAGCAGGGGACAGGGGGCTGATGGCTACACCTTC.

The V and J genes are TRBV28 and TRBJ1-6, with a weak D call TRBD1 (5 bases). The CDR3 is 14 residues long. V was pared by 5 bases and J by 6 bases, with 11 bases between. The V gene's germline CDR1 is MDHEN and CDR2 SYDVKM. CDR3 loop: CASSGRGGNSPLHF. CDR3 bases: TGTGCCAGCAGTGGCCGGGGGGGTAATTCACCCCTCCACTTT.

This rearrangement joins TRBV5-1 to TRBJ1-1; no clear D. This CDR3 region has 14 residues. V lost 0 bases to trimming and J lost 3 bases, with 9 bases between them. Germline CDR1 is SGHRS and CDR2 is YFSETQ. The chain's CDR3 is CASSLEAGYTEAFF. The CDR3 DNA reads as TGCGCCAGCAGCTTGGAGGCGGGGTACACTGAAGCTTTCTTT.

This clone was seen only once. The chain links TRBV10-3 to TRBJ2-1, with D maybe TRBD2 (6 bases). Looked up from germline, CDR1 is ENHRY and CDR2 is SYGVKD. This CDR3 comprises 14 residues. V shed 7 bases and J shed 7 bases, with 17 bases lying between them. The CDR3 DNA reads TGTGCCATCACCCTGGGGGGAGCTCGGAATGAGCAGTTCTTC. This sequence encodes CAITLGGARNEQFF.

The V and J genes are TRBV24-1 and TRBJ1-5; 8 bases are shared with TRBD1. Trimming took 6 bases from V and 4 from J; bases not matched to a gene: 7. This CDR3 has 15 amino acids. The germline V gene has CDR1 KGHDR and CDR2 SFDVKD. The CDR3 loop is CATSSGQGRNQPQHF. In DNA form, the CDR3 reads TGTGCCACCAGTAGCGGACAGGGCCGTAATCAGCCCCAGCATTTT.

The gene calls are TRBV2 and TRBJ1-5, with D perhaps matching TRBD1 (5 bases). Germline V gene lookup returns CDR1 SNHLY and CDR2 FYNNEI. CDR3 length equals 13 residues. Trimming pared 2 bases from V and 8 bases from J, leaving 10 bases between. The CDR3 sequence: CASSEMGGEPQHF. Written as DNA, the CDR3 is TGTGCCAGCAGTGAAATGGGGGGAGAGCCCCAGCATTTT.

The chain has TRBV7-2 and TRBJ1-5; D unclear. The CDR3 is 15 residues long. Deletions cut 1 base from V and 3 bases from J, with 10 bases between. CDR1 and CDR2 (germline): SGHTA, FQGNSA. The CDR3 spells CASSLVSGANQPQHF. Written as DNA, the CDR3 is TGTGCCAGCAGCTTAGTATCAGGTGCCAATCAGCCCCAGCATTTT.

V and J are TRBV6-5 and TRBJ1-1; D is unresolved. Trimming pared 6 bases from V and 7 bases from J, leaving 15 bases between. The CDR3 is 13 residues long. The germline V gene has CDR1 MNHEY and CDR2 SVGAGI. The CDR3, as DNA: TGTGCCAGCAGAAAAGACGAGAGGTATGAAGCTTTCTTT. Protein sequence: CASRKDERYEAFF.

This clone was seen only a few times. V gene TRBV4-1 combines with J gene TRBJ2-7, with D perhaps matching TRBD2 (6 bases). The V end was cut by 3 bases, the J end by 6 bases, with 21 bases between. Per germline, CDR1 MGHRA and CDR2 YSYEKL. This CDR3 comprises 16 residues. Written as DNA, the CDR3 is TGCGCCAGCAGCCAGGAACCCGGGACTGGCACTAGCGAGCAGTACTTC. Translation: CASSQEPGTGTSEQYF.